These T cell receptor beta chains were read from a single sample in a study of T cell responses to AZD1222 COVID-19 vaccine. This table comes from immunoSEQ multiplex PCR, and its TCRdb copy is limited to in-frame clones, with some not included. This sample yields 90,000 or so clones, of which roughly 88% are seen a single time; around 17% belongs to the top ten. This material consisted of peripheral blood, taken on day 0 of AZD1222 vaccination. The source is an adult in good health. Both conserved end residues are part of each CDR3. The order of the fields is clone size, D gene, J gene, V gene, CDR3 length, CDR3 DNA, CDR3 protein. A D gene is named only where the DNA matches it firmly. Expanded clones are given a class, and other clones once, few, many or no size at all.

.	.	TRBJ1-6	TRBV2	15	TGTGCCAGCAGTGAAAACAGGGATATCAATTCACCCCTCCACTTT	CASSENRDINSPLHF
.	TRBD1	TRBJ2-5	TRBV3-1/TRBV3-2	15	TGTGCCAGCAGCCACCCCGGGACAGAACAAGAGACCCAGTACTTC	CASSHPGTEQETQYF
.	TRBD2	TRBJ2-3	TRBV29-1	10	TGCAGCGTTGGACTAGCAGCGCAGTATTTT	CSVGLAAQYF
.	TRBD1	TRBJ2-2	TRBV24-1	17	TGTGCCACCAGTGCAGCCGGGACAGGGGGATTGGTCGGGGAGCTGTTTTTT	CATSAAGTGGLVGELFF
.	TRBD1	TRBJ2-1	TRBV24-1	15	TGTGCCACCAGTGAGACAGGGGGCGCTTTCAATGAGCAGTTCTTC	CATSETGGAFNEQFF
.	.	TRBJ1-2	TRBV18	13	TGTGCCAGCTCAGAGGGATTCGACTATGGCTACACCTTC	CASSEGFDYGYTF
.	.	TRBJ2-2	TRBV7-9	12	TGTGCCAGCAGCTTAGCCCCCGGGGAGCTGTTTTTT	CASSLAPGELFF
.	TRBD2	TRBJ2-2	TRBV7-7	15	TGTGCTAGCAGCCTAGATCCGGGACTAGCCGGGGAGCTGTTTTTT	CASSLDPGLAGELFF
few	TRBD1	TRBJ1-6	TRBV9	13	TGTGCCAGCAGCGTTGAGGGGGCCCCGGCCCTCCACTTT	CASSVEGAPALHF
.	.	TRBJ1-2	TRBV28	13	TGTGCCAGCAGTCAGGTCTTTCGCTATGGCTACACCTTC	CASSQVFRYGYTF
.	.	TRBJ1-5	TRBV4-2	15	TGTGCCAGCAGCCAAGGGACCGGGGGGGATCAGCCCCAGCATTTT	CASSQGTGGDQPQHF
.	.	TRBJ2-7	TRBV18	14	TGTGCCAGCTCGGCGGGTAAGTGGGCTCGGGAGCAGTACTTC	CASSAGKWAREQYF
.	.	TRBJ1-1	TRBV18	15	TGTGCCAGCTCACGAACGGACACAAGAGACACTGAAGCTTTCTTT	CASSRTDTRDTEAFF
.	.	TRBJ2-5	TRBV7-8	13	TGTGCCAGCAGCTTAGGACTGCAAGAGACCCAGTACTTC	CASSLGLQETQYF
.	TRBD1	TRBJ1-2	TRBV7-9	16	TGTGCCAGCAGCGCGCAGACAGGGGGGATAAGCTATGGCTACACCTTC	CASSAQTGGISYGYTF
.	.	TRBJ1-1	TRBV18	13	TGTGCCAGCTCACCAAACCTGAACACTGAAGCTTTCTTT	CASSPNLNTEAFF
.	.	TRBJ1-4	TRBV29-1	14	TGCAGCGTTGGGGTGGGCAGGCTCGATGAAAAACTGTTTTTT	CSVGVGRLDEKLFF
.	TRBD1	TRBJ2-7	TRBV5-1	18	TGCGCCAGCAGCTTGCAGGCCGTCGGACAGGGGGCCTTGAGGGAGCAGTACTTC	CASSLQAVGQGALREQYF
.	.	TRBJ2-5	TRBV6-2/TRBV6-3	17	TGTGCCAGCAACCCCATCTACTCGACCCTAGCTCCAGAGACCCAGTACTTC	CASNPIYSTLAPETQYF
.	.	TRBJ2-5	TRBV18	11	TGTGCCAGCTCGCTCCAAGAGACCCAGTACTTC	CASSLQETQYF
.	TRBD1	TRBJ2-2	TRBV7-8	15	TGTGCCAGCAGCCGGACAGGGGGCCAAACCGGGGAGCTGTTTTTT	CASSRTGGQTGELFF
.	.	TRBJ1-4	TRBV7-9	14	TGTGCCAGCAGTTACGACAGTAACGGAGAAAAACTGTTTTTT	CASSYDSNGEKLFF
.	.	TRBJ1-3	TRBV10-3	14	TGTGCCATCAGTGAGACCATCCAAGGAAACACCATATATTTT	CAISETIQGNTIYF
once	.	TRBJ2-7	TRBV6-5	14	TGTGCCAGCAAGGGTCAGGTCAACTCCTACGAGCAGTACTTC	CASKGQVNSYEQYF
once	.	TRBJ2-3	TRBV9	13	TGTGCCAGCAGCGTATTACCGGTAGATACGCAGTATTTT	CASSVLPVDTQYF
.	.	TRBJ1-2	TRBV6-5	11	TGTGCCAGCAGGGGACTCTATGGCTACACCTTC	CASRGLYGYTF
.	.	TRBJ1-2	TRBV7-2	13	TGTGCCAGCAGCTTAACAGTCAACTATGGCTACACCTTC	CASSLTVNYGYTF
.	.	TRBJ1-3	TRBV24-1	14	TGTGCCACCAGTGATTCGGGGTGGCGAAACACCATATATTTT	CATSDSGWRNTIYF
few	.	TRBJ1-5	TRBV28	14	TGTGCCAGCAGTCCTACGAGGGGCTACATTTCCCAGCATTTT	CASSPTRGYISQHF
.	.	TRBJ1-4	TRBV14	13	TGTGCCAGCAGCCAAGGACCTCTCTGGGGACTGTTTTTT	CASSQGPLWGLFF
.	TRBD1	TRBJ2-7	TRBV19	13	TGTGCCAGTAGTATGGGACAGGGATACGAGCAGTACTTC	CASSMGQGYEQYF
.	TRBD1	TRBJ1-5	TRBV6-2/TRBV6-3	15	TGTGCCAGCAGCCGTTGGACAGGGGGCGACCAGCCCCAGCATTTT	CASSRWTGGDQPQHF